The present entry profiles one TCR beta chain with its context. The length of the CDR3 is 15 residues. Germline CDR1 and CDR2: LNHDA and SQIVND (reference sequence). Trimming took off 7 bases at V and 3 bases at J, with 18 bases between the two ends. The record originates from a study of blood T cell repertoires in COVID-19. Study details: PBMCs, B-cell-depleted T cells, or T cells were the source of the cDNA or gDNA that made up the material.

Per the original methods: Scientists estimated how many nucleated cells there were by amplifying reference gene primers. TCRdb keeps only in-frame clones here, not all; method: immunoSEQ multiplex PCR. Clonal size and the V and J genes are those of that table, whereas D and trimming came from the DNA. The sample lists 100,000 or so clones, around 76% occurring once. The genes are TRBV19 and TRBJ1-1; a weak D match, TRBD1 (6 bases). The TCR sequence derives from a woman in her 70s with acute or convalescent COVID-19. Input material: peripheral blood. DNA of the CDR3: TGTGCCAGTAAGAGAGAGGGGGGGGCTGACACTGAAGCTTTCTTT. It is translated as CASKREGGADTEAFF.